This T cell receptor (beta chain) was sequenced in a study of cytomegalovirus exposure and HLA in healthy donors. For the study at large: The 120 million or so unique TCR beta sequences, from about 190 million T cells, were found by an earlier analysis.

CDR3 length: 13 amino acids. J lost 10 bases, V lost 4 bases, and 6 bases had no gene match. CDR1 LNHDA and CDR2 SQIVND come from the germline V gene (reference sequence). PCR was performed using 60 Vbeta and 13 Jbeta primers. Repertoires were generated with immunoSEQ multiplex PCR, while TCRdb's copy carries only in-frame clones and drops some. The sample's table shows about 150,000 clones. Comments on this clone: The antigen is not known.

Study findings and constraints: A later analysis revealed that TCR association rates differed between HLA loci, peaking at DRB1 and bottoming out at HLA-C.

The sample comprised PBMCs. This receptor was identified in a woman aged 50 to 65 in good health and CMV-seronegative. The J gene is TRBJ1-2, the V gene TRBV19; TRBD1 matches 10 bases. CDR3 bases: TGTGCCAGTAGTACCCGGGACAGGGGAGTCTACACCTTC. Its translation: CASSTRDRGVYTF.